This T cell receptor beta chain emerged from a study of shared clonotypes between healthy human individuals. The CDR3 contains 17 residues. Each of the donors was a healthy adult who was HIV-negative and had not had a recent acute infection or vaccination. Assay execution took place at the deep level. Researchers divided each subset's genomic DNA evenly across several immunoSEQ plates. Ten immunoSEQ deep assay plates were used to sequence unsorted PBMC DNA. Data came from immunoSEQ multiplex PCR; TCRdb stores just in-frame clones and leaves some out. The sample yields about 480,000 clones, approximately 85% seen once.

The chain links TRBV1 to TRBJ2-6. TRBV1 is tagged as a pseudogene. The sequence came from a middle-aged woman in good health. Some clones in this sample may be carry-over from other donors' samples. Material: PBMCs. CDR3 bases: TGCACCAGCAGCCTCCGAATAGACCGCTCTGGGGCCAACGTCCTGACTTTC. Protein product: CTSSLRIDRSGANVLTF.